This T cell receptor beta chain was identified during a study of T cell repertoires in cytomegalovirus infection. As for the study in general: Matching HLA type and CMV infection were both indicated by public TCR beta signatures. Study observations and caveats: CMV-specific HLA-C-restricted TCR beta clonotypes dominated the ex vivo response. Totalled public TCR beta family frequency picked out people who carried CMV plus the relevant HLA.

With 3 bases removed from V and 6 bases from J, the gap between germline ends came to 9 bases. Looked up from germline, CDR1 is MDHEN and CDR2 is SYDVKM. The CDR3 is 13 amino acids. One entry per CDR3 protein results from TCRdb running MiXCR on the reads. In the table there are 130,000 or so distinct CDR3 sequences, 6.5% of which are singletons. There are many counts of this clonotype. Its antigen is as yet unknown. The chain uses TRBV28 and TRBJ1-5; TRBD1 might be the D (6 bases). This TCR was recovered from a human donor in good health (CMV status not recorded). Some clones in this sample may be carry-over from other donors' samples. The sequencing input was PBMCs. The CDR3 nucleotides are TGTGCCAGCAGTTTGGGCAGGGGTCAGCCCCAGCATTTT. It codes for CASSLGRGQPQHF.